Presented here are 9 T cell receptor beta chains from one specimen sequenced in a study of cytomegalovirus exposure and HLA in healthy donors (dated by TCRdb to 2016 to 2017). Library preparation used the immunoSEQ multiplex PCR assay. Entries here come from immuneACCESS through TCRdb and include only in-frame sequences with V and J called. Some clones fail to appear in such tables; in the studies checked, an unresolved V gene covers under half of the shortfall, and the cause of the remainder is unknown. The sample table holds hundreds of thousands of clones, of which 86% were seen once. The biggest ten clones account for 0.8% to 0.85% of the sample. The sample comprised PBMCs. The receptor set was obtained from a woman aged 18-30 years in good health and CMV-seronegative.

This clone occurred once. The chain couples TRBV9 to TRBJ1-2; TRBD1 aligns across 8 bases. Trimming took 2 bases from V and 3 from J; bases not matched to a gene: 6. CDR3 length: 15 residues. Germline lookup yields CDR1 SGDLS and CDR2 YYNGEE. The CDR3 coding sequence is TGTGCCAGCAGCGTCGGACAGGGAGGCTACTATGGCTACACCTTC. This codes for CASSVGQGGYYGYTF.

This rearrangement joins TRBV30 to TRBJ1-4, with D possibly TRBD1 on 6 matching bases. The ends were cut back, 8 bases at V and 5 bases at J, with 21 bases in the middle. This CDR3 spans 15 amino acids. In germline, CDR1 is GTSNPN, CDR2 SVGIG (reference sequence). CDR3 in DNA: TGTGCCCGCTCTGCCGGACAGTCGAGGAATGAAAAACTGTTTTTT. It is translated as CARSAGQSRNEKLFF. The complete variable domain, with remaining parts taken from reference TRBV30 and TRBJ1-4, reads SQTIHQWPATLVQPVGSPLSLECTVEGTSNPNLYWYRQAAGRGLQLLFYSVGIGQISSEVPQNLSASRPQDRQFILSSKKLLLSDSGFYLCARSAGQSRNEKLFFGSGTQLSVL.

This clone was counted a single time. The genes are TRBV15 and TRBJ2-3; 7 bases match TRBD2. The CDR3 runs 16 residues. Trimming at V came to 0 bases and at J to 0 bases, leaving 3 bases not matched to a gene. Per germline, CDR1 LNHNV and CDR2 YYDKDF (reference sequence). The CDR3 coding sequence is TGTGCCACCAGCAGAGAGGGGGGAGGGAGCACAGATACGCAGTATTTT. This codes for CATSREGGGSTDTQYF.

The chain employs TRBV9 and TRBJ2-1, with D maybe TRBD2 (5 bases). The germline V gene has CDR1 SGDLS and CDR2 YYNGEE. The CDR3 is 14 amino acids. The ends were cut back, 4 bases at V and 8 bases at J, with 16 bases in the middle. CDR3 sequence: CASSQLGEAYEQFF. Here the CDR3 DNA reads TGTGCCAGCAGCCAACTGGGAGAGGCCTATGAGCAGTTCTTC.

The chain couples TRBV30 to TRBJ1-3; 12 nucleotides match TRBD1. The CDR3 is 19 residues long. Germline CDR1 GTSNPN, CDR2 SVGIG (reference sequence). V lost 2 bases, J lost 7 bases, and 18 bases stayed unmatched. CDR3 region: CAWSQIRVMGTGGWNTIYF. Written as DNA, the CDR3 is TGTGCCTGGAGTCAGATCAGGGTGATGGGGACAGGGGGCTGGAACACCATATATTTT.

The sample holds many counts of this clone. The DNA of the CDR3 is TGTGCCAGCAGTGAAGGGCCGGGGAACAATCAGCCCCAGCATTTT. Translation: CASSEGPGNNQPQHF. This rearrangement joins TRBV6-1 to TRBJ1-5; D gene unclear. Looked up from germline, CDR1 is MNHNS and CDR2 is SASEGT. Trimming left V 1 base short and J 3 bases short, with 10 bases between. This CDR3 has 15 residues.

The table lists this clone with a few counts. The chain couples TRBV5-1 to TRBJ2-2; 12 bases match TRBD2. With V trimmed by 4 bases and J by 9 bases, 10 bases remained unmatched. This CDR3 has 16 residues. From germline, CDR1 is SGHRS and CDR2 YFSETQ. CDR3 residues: CASSPPSGGAARELFF. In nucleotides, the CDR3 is TGCGCCAGCAGCCCGCCTAGCGGGGGGGCAGCGAGGGAGCTGTTTTTT.

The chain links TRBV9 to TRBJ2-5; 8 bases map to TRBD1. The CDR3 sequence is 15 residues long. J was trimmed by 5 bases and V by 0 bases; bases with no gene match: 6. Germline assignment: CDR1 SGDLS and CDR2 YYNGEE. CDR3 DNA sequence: TGTGCCAGCAGCGTAGGCCAGGGGGCTGGGGAGACCCAGTACTTC. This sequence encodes CASSVGQGAGETQYF.

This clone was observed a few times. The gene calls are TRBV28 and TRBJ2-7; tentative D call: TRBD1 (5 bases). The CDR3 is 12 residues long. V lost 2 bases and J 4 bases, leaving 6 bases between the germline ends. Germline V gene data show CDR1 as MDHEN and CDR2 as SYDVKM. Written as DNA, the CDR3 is TGTGCCAGCAGTTTAAAGGGGTACGAGCAGTACTTC. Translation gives CASSLKGYEQYF.